This T cell receptor (beta chain) was captured in a study of siplizumab effects on memory and regulatory T cells. The table came from immunoSEQ multiplex PCR; TCRdb's copy has only in-frame clones and leaves some out. The profile shows approximately 100,000 clones, roughly 94% of them singletons. The material sequenced was Tregs sorted from blood. The sequence was collected from a human donor in good health.

The CDR3 coding sequence is TGTGCCAGCAGCTCCCCGGGACAGACCACCTACGAGCAGTACTTC. Its translation: CASSSPGQTTYEQYF. This rearrangement joins TRBV28 to TRBJ2-7; 7 bases are a match to TRBD1. Trimming at V came to 6 bases and at J to 2 bases, leaving 10 bases not matched to a gene. The germline gives CDR1 MDHEN, CDR2 SYDVKM. The CDR3 covers 15 residues.